A single sample gave rise to the 2 T cell receptor beta chains below, sequenced in a study of blood T cell repertoires in COVID-19. Sequencing was performed with immunoSEQ multiplex PCR; in TCRdb, only in-frame clones are kept and a portion is missing. There are approximately 28,000 clones in the sample; approximately 70% occur only once, and about 7.1% lies in the top ten. The source material was peripheral blood. The receptors derive from a man between 60 and 75 years old with active or convalescent COVID-19.

This clone was observed a single time. The CDR3 reads CASNRPGTGKEWQFF. CDR3 DNA: TGTGCCAGCAACAGACCCGGGACAGGGAAGGAATGGCAGTTCTTC. This chain joins TRBV7-2 and TRBJ2-1, with 9 bases that match TRBD1. Per the germline V gene, CDR1 is SGHTA and CDR2 is FQGNSA. The CDR3 is made up of 15 amino acids. V trimming: 7 bases; J trimming: 12 bases; junction bases outside the gene matches: 16.

The rearrangement joins TRBV19 to TRBJ2-4; D perhaps matches TRBD2 (5 bases). The CDR3 is 20 amino acids. Per the germline V gene, CDR1 is LNHDA and CDR2 is SQIVND (reference sequence). Between the trimmed V and J ends, which lost 0 bases and 1 base, there was a span of 22 bases. The CDR3, as DNA: TGTGCCAGTAGTATAGAGCATGGAGCACCTGTAGACTACGCCAAAAACATTCAGTACTTC. This sequence encodes CASSIEHGAPVDYAKNIQYF.